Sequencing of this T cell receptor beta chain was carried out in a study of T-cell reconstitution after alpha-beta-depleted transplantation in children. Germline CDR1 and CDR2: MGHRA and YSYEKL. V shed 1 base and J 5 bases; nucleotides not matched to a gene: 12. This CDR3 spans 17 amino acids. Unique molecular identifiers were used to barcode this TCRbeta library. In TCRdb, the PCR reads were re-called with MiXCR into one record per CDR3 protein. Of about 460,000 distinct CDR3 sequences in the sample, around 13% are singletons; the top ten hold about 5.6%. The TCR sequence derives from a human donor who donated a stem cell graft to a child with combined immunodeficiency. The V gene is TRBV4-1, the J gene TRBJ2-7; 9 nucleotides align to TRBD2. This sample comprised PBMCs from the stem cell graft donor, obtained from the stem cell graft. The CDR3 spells CASSQVSLLAGKDEQYF. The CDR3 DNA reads TGCGCCAGCAGCCAAGTTTCCTTACTAGCGGGTAAGGACGAGCAGTACTTC.